Below are 8 T cell receptor beta chains sequenced from a single sample in a study of blood T cell repertoires in COVID-19. Assay used: immunoSEQ multiplex PCR; TCRdb lists only in-frame clones, some missing. Found here are about 73,000 clones, about four fifths of them singletons; the top ten hold 28%. The specimen was peripheral blood. Source of these receptors: a human donor in a cohort sampled during active COVID-19.

This clone was detected once. The rearrangement joins TRBV4-3 to TRBJ2-5; tentatively, D is TRBD1 (5 bases). Deletions cut 1 base from V and 4 bases from J, with 13 bases between. Germline V CDR1 and CDR2: LGHNA, YSLEER. The CDR3 contains 15 residues. The CDR3 nucleotides read TGCGCCAGCAGCCAAGCTCGGACAACCGGAGAGACCCAGTACTTC. Encoded protein: CASSQARTTGETQYF.

The chain links TRBV27 to TRBJ1-5; no clear D gene. The CDR3 covers 20 residues. Per germline, CDR1 MNHEY and CDR2 SMNVEV (reference sequence). With 10 bases removed from V and 0 bases from J, the gap between germline ends came to 31 bases. This chain's CDR3 is CATGGHRRQNYTNSNQPQHF. For the CDR3, the DNA is TGTGCCACCGGAGGGCACCGACGGCAGAATTACACCAATAGCAATCAGCCCCAGCATTTT.

This clone came up once. The chain couples TRBV19 to TRBJ1-5; no clear D. The length of the CDR3 is 16 residues. Per the germline V gene, CDR1 is LNHDA and CDR2 is SQIVND (reference sequence). The V gene lost 4 bases and the J gene lost 5 bases, with 18 bases spanning the gap. The DNA of the CDR3 is TGTGCCAGTAGTACCCTCACGGACTCATTTCATCAGCCCCAGCATTTT. The encoded protein is CASSTLTDSFHQPQHF.

The rearrangement links TRBV5-1 to TRBJ2-5, with 7 bases aligning to TRBD1. CDR1 and CDR2 from the germline V gene are SGHRS and YFSETQ. The length of the CDR3 is 14 residues. Trimming took 3 bases from V and 4 from J; bases not matched to a gene: 6. This CDR3 is CASSSGQSAETQYF. The CDR3 region has the DNA TGCGCCAGCAGCTCGGGACAGTCGGCAGAGACCCAGTACTTC.

The chain joins TRBV15 to TRBJ1-4; perhaps TRBD1 as D (5 bases). CDR1 LNHNV and CDR2 YYDKDF come from the germline V gene (reference sequence). Trimming removed 1 base from V and 9 bases from J, with 15 bases in between. The CDR3 runs to 15 residues. The DNA of the CDR3 is TGTGCCACCAGCAGAGGATCCAGGGAGGGAAAAAAACTGTTTTTT. This gives the protein CATSRGSREGKKLFF.

The chain combines TRBV18 with TRBJ2-7; D unclear. Germline CDR1 is KGHSH and CDR2 is LQKENI. V lost 4 bases and J lost 2, with 12 bases in between. The length of the CDR3 is 14 residues. CDR3 in DNA: TGTGCCAGCTCACTCACATTCTCCACCTACGAGCAGTACTTC. It translates to CASSLTFSTYEQYF.

The V and J genes are TRBV19 and TRBJ2-7; 10 bases are shared with TRBD1. Trimming cost V 4 bases and J 4 bases; bases outside gene matches: 1. This CDR3 region has 13 residues. Germline V gene lookup returns CDR1 LNHDA and CDR2 SQIVND (reference sequence). The CDR3 nucleotides read TGTGCCAGTAGTAAGGGACAGGGGTACGAGCAGTACTTC. This encodes CASSKGQGYEQYF.

V gene TRBV18 combines with J gene TRBJ2-7; TRBD1 is a possible D gene (6 bases). Germline CDR1 reads KGHSH; CDR2 reads LQKENI. The CDR3 length is 14 residues. Between the trimmed V and J ends, which lost 4 bases and 3 bases, there was a span of 13 bases. The CDR3 here is CASSQDRNDYEQYF. The CDR3 DNA sequence: TGTGCCAGCTCACAGGACAGAAATGACTACGAGCAGTACTTC.